The table lists the clone carrying this TCR beta chain with many counts. These data originate in a study of T cells in Graves' hyperthyroidism and ophthalmopathy. The germline CDR1 and CDR2 sequences are MNHEY and SMNVEV (reference sequence). Trimming at V came to 5 bases and at J to 5 bases, leaving 22 bases not matched to a gene. The CDR3 loop spans 19 amino acids. Amplification of TCR beta CDR3 regions used RNA as the template. RT-PCR in the first round (using the HTBI primer set) targeted the TCR CDR3. Each CDR3 protein is one row after TCRdb ran MiXCR on the multiplex PCR reads. The sample carries around 600,000 distinct CDR3 sequences, more than 14% recorded once.

The V gene is TRBV27, the J gene TRBJ2-7; 9 bases agree with TRBD1. The sequence came from a woman in her fifties or sixties with Graves' ophthalmopathy. The sample consisted of blood. The CDR3, as DNA: TGTGCCAGCAGTAACCCCGAGGGACAGGGTTTTGGCACTTACGACGAGCAGTACTTC. This codes for CASSNPEGQGFGTYDEQYF.